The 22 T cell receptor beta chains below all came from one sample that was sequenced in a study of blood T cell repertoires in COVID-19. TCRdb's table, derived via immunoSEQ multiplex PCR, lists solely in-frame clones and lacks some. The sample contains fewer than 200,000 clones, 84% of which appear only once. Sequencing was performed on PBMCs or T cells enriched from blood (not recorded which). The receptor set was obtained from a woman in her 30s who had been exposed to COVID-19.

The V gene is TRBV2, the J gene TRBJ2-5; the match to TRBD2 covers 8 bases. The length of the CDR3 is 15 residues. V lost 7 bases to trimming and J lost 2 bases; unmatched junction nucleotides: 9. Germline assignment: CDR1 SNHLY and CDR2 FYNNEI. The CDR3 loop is CASTVAGGSQETQYF. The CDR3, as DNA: TGTGCCAGCACGGTGGCGGGGGGCTCGCAAGAGACCCAGTACTTC.

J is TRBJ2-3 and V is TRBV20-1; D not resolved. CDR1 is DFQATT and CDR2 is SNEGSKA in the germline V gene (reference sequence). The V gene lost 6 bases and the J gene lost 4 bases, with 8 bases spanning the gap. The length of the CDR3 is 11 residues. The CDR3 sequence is CSAQLADTQYF. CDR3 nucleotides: TGCAGTGCCCAGTTGGCAGATACGCAGTATTTT.

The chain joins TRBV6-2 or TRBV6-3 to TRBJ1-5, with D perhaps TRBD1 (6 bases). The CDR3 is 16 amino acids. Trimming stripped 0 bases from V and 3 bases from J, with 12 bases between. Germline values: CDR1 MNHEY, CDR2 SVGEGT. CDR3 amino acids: CASSYSSQGYNQPQHF. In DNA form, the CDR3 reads TGTGCCAGCAGTTACTCGAGCCAGGGGTACAATCAGCCCCAGCATTTT.

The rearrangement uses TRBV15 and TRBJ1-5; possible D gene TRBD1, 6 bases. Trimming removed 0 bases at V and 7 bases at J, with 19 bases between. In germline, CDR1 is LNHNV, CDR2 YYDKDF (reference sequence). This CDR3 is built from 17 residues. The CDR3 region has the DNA TGTGCCACCAGCAGAGATAAGGGGGTTTTAAATGGGCAGCCCCAGCATTTT. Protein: CATSRDKGVLNGQPQHF.

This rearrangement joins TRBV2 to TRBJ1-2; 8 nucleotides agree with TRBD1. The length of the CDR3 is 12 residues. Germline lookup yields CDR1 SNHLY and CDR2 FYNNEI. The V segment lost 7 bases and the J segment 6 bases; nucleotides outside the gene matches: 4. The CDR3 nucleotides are TGTGCCAGCACCTGGACAGGGCATGGCTACACCTTC. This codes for CASTWTGHGYTF.

CDR3 loop: CASSQFTGGPYEQYF. CDR3 coding DNA: TGCGCCAGCAGCCAATTTACAGGGGGCCCCTACGAGCAGTACTTC. The rearrangement joins TRBV4-1 to TRBJ2-7; 9 nucleotides match TRBD1. V lost 2 bases and J lost 2; bases outside the gene matches: 4. Germline lookup yields CDR1 MGHRA and CDR2 YSYEKL. The CDR3 length is 15 residues.

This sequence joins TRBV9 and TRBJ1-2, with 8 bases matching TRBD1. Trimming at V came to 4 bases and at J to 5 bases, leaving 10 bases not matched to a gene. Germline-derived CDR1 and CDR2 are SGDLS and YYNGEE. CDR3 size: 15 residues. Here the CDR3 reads CASSPGTGVRYGYTF. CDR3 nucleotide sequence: TGTGCCAGCAGCCCCGGGACAGGAGTTAGGTATGGCTACACCTTC.

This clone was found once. The CDR3 region is CASSQRQGAKYGYTF. CDR3 DNA: TGTGCCAGCAGCCAACGACAGGGGGCCAAGTATGGCTACACCTTC. The V gene is TRBV7-8, the J gene TRBJ1-2; 10 bases are a match to TRBD1. There are 15 residues in the CDR3. Losses at the gene ends were 5 bases for V and 5 bases for J; bases not matched to a gene: 8. Germline CDR1 and CDR2: SGHVS and FQNEAQ.

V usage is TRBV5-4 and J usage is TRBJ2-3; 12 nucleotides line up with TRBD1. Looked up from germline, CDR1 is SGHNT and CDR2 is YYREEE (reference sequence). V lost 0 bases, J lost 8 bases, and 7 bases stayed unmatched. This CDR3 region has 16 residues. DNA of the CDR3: TGTGCCAGCAGCTTGGCCCGGGACAGGGGGCCCGGTACGCAGTATTTT. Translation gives CASSLARDRGPGTQYF.

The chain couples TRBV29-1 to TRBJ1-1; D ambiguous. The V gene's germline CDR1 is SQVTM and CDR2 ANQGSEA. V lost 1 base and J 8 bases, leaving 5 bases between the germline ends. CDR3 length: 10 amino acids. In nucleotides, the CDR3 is TGCAGCGTTGAAGCAACAGAAGCTTTCTTT. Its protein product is CSVEATEAFF.

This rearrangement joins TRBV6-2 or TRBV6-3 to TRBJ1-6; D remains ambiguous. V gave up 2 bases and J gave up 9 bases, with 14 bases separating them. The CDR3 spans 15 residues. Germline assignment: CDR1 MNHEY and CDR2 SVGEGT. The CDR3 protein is CASSYDTGKRSPLHF. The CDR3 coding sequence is TGTGCCAGCAGTTACGATACCGGGAAACGTTCACCCCTCCACTTT.

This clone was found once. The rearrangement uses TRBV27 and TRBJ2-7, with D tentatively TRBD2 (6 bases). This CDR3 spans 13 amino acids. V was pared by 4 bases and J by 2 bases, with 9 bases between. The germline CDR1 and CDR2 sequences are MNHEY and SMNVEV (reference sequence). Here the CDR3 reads CASSWGGTYEQYF. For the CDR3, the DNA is TGTGCCAGCAGTTGGGGAGGTACCTACGAGCAGTACTTC.

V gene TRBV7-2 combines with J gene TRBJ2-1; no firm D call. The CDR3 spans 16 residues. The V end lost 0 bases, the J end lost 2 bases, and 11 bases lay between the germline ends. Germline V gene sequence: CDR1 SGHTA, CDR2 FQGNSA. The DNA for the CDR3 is TGTGCCAGCAGCTTAGCCTCTAGAGGCCCCTACAATGAGCAGTTCTTC. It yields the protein CASSLASRGPYNEQFF.

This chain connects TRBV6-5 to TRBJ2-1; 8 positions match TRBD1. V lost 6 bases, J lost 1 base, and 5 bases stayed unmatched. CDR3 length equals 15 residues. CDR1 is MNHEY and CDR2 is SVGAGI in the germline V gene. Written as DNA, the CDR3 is TGTGCCAGCAGCCTAGGACAGGGTTCCTACAATGAGCAGTTCTTC. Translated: CASSLGQGSYNEQFF.

This CDR3 reads CASSPLSSASSGNTIYF. CDR3 nucleotides: TGTGCCAGCTCACCACTTTCCAGCGCCAGCTCTGGAAACACCATATATTTT. This rearrangement joins TRBV18 to TRBJ1-3; D gene ambiguous. The CDR3 covers 17 residues. Trimming removed 1 base at V and 0 bases at J, with 13 bases between. Germline V gives CDR1 KGHSH, CDR2 LQKENI.

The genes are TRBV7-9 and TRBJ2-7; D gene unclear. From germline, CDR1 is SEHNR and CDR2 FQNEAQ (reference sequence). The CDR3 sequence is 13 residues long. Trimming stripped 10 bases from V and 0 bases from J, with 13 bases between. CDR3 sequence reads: CATVILSSYEQYF. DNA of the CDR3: TGTGCCACCGTGATACTTAGCTCCTACGAGCAGTACTTC.

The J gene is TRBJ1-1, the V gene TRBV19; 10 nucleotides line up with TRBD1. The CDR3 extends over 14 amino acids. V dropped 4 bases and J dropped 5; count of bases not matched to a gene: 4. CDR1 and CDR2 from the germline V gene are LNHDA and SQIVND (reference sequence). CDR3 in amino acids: CASSNGQGVTEAFF. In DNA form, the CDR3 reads TGTGCCAGTAGTAACGGACAGGGGGTGACTGAAGCTTTCTTT.

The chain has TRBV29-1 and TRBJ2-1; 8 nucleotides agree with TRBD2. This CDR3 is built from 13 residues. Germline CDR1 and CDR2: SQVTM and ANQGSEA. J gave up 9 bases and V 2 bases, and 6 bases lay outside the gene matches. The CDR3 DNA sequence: TGCAGCGTTGAAACTAGCGGTGGGGGTGAGCAGTTCTTC. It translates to CSVETSGGGEQFF.

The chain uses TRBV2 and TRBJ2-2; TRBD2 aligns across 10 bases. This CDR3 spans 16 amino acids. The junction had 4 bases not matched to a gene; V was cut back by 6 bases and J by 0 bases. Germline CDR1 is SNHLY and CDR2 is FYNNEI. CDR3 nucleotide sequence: TGTGCCAGCAGGACTGGACTAGCGGCGAACACCGGGGAGCTGTTTTTT. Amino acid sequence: CASRTGLAANTGELFF.

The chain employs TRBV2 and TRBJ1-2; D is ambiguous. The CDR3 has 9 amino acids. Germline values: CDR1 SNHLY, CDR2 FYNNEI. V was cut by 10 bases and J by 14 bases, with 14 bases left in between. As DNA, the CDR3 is TGTGCCACCTCGCCACGGTTAACCTTC. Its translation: CATSPRLTF. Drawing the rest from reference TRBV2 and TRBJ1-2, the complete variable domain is EPEVTQTPSHQVTQMGQEVILRCVPISNHLYFYWYRQILGQKVEFLVSFYNNEISEKSEIFDDQFSVERPDGSNFTLKIRSTKLEDSAMYFCATSPRLTFGSGTRLTVV.

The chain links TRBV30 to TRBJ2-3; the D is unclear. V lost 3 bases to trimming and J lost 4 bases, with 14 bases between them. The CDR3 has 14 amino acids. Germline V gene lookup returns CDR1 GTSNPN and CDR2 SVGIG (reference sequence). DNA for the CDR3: TGTGCCTGGAGCCCTTGGGCGCTTTCAGATACGCAGTATTTT. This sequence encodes CAWSPWALSDTQYF.

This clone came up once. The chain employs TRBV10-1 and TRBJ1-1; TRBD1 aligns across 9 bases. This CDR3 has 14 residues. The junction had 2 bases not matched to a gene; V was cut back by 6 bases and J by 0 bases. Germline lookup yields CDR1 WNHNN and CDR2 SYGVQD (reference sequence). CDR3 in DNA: TGCGCCAGCAGCCGGACAGGGGTGAACACTGAAGCTTTCTTT. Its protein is CASSRTGVNTEAFF.